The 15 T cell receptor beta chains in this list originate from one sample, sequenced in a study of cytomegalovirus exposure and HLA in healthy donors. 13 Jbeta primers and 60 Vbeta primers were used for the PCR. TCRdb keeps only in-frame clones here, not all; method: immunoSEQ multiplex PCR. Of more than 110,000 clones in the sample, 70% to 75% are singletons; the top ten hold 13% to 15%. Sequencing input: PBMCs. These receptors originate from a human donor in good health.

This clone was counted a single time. CDR3 amino acids: CASSVVAGYNEQFF. In DNA form, the CDR3 reads TGTGCCAGCAGCGTAGTAGCGGGGTACAATGAGCAGTTCTTC. The chain has TRBV9 and TRBJ2-1; TRBD2 matches 8 bases. CDR1 is SGDLS, CDR2 YYNGEE, per germline. J lost 4 bases, V lost 0 bases, and 0 bases had no gene match. The length of the CDR3 is 14 residues.

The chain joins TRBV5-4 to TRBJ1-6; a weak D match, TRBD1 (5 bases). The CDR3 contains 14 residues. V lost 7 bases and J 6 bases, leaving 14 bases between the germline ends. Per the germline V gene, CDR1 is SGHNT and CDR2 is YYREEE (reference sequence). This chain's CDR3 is CASALRQGNSPLHF. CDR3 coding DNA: TGTGCCAGCGCCCTCAGGCAGGGTAATTCACCCCTCCACTTT. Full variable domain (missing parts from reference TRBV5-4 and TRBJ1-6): ETGVTQSPTHLIKTRGQQVTLRCSSQSGHNTVSWYQQALGQGPQFIFQYYREEENGRGNFPPRFSGLQFPNYSSELNVNALELDDSALYLCASALRQGNSPLHFGNGTRLTVT.

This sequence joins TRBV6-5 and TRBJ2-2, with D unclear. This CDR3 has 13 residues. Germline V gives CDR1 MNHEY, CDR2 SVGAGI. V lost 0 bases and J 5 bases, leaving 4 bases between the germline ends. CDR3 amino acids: CASSYSRTGELFF. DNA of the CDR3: TGTGCCAGCAGTTACTCGCGAACCGGGGAGCTGTTTTTT.

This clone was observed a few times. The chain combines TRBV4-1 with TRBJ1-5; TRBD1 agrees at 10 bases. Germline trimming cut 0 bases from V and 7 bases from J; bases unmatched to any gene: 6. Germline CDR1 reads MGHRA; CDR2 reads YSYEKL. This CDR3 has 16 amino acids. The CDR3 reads CASSQDGTGEGQPQHF. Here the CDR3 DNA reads TGCGCCAGCAGCCAAGATGGGACAGGGGAAGGACAGCCCCAGCATTTT.

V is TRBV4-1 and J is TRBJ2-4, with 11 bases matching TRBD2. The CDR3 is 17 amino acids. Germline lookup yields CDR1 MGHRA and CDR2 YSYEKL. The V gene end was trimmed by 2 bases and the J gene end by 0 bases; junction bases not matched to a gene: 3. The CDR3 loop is CASSQLAGGGAKNIQYF. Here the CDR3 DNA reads TGCGCCAGCAGCCAACTAGCGGGAGGAGGAGCCAAAAACATTCAGTACTTC.

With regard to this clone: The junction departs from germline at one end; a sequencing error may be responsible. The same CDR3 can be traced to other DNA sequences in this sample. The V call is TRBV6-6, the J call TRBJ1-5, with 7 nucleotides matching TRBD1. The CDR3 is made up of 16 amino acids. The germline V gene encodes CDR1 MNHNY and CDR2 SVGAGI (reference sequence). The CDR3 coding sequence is TGTGACAGCAGTACGGACAGGTTTTATAGCAATCAGCCCCAGCATTTT. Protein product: CDSSTDRFYSNQPQHF.

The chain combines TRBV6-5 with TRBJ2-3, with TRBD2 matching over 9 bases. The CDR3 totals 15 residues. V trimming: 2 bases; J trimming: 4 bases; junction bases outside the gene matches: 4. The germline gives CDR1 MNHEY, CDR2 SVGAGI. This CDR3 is CASSYVAGGPDTQYF. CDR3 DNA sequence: TGTGCCAGCAGTTACGTCGCGGGAGGGCCAGATACGCAGTATTTT.

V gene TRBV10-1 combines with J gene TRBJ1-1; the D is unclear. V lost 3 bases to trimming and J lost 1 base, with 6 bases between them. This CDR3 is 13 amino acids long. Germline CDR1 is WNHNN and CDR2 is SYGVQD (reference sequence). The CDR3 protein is CASSESPNTEAFF. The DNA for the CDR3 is TGCGCCAGCAGTGAAAGCCCGAACACTGAAGCTTTCTTT.

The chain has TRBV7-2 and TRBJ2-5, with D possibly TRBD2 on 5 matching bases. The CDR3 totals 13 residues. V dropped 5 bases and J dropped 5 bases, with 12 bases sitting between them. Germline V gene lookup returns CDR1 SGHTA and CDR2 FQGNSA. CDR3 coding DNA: TGTGCCAGCAGCAACGGGGTTGGGGAGACCCAGTACTTC. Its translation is CASSNGVGETQYF.

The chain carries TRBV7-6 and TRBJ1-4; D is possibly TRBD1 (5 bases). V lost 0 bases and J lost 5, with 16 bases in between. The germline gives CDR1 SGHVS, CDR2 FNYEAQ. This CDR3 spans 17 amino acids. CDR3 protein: CASSLALYRGENEKLFF. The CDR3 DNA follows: TGTGCCAGCAGCTTAGCACTGTATCGGGGGGAAAATGAAAAACTGTTTTTT.

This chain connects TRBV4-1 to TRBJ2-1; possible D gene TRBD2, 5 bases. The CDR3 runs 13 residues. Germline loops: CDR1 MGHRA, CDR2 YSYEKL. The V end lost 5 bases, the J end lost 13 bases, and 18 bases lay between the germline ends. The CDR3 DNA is TGCGCCAGCAGCTACACAGCCGGGATCCACCAGTTCTTC. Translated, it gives CASSYTAGIHQFF.

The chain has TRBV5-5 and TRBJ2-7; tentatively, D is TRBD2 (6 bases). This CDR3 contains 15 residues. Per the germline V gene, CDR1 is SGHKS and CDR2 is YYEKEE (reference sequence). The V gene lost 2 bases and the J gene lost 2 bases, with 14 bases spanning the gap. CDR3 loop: CASSLRRAGTYEQYF. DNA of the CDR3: TGTGCCAGCAGCTTAAGGAGGGCCGGGACCTACGAGCAGTACTTC.

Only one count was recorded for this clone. CDR3 residues: CASSPGTGGDYGYTF. CDR3 bases: TGTGCCAGCAGTCCTGGGACAGGGGGCGATTATGGCTACACCTTC. The V call is TRBV28, the J call TRBJ1-2; 12 bases are a match to TRBD1. The CDR3 has 15 residues. The trim removed 5 bases at V and 5 bases at J, leaving 6 bases unmatched. From germline, CDR1 is MDHEN and CDR2 SYDVKM.

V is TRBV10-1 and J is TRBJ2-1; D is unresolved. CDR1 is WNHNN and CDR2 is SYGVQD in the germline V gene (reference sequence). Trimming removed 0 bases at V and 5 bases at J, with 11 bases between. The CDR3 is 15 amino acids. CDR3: CASSESGLGDNEQFF. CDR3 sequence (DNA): TGCGCCAGCAGTGAGTCTGGCCTGGGCGACAATGAGCAGTTCTTC.

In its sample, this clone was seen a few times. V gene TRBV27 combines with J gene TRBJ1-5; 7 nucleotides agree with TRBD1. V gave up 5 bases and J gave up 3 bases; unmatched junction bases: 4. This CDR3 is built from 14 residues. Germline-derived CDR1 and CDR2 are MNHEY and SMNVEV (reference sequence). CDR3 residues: CASSPQGPNQPQHF. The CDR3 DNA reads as TGTGCCAGCAGTCCACAGGGGCCCAATCAGCCCCAGCATTTT.